These T cell receptor beta chains were read from a single sample in a study of blood T cell repertoires in COVID-19. Sequencing used immunoSEQ multiplex PCR; TCRdb keeps in-frame clones, though not all of them. Among tens of thousands of clones listed, approximately 88% were seen once. Material: peripheral blood. All receptors derive from a man older than 75 with active or convalescent COVID-19. Both conserved end residues are part of each CDR3. D genes are given only for firm matches. Part of the rows lack a size; the others show once, few, many or a class for expanded clones.

length	D	V	size	J	CDR3	DNA
11	.	TRBV2	.	TRBJ1-6	CASSEDKPLHF	TGTGCCAGCAGTGAAGACAAACCCCTCCACTTT
14	.	TRBV30	.	TRBJ2-3	CAWSVGQRTDTQYF	TGTGCCTGGAGTGTTGGACAGCGCACAGATACGCAGTATTTT
13	.	TRBV5-6	.	TRBJ1-2	CASSSTVVYGYTF	TGTGCCAGCAGCTCGACAGTAGTCTATGGCTACACCTTC
15	.	TRBV6-5	.	TRBJ2-6	CASSQHVSGANVLTF	TGTGCCAGCAGCCAACATGTCTCTGGGGCCAACGTCCTGACTTTC
17	TRBD1	TRBV18	.	TRBJ2-7	CASSPRTGTGEFYEQYF	TGTGCCAGCTCACCACGAACCGGGACAGGGGAATTCTACGAGCAGTACTTC
17	.	TRBV6-2/TRBV6-3	.	TRBJ2-4	CASSPRAFSRAKNIQYF	TGTGCCAGCAGCCCCAGGGCCTTTAGTCGGGCCAAAAACATTCAGTACTTC
13	TRBD1	TRBV5-1	.	TRBJ2-7	CASSEDRDNEQYF	TGCGCCAGCAGCGAGGACAGGGACAACGAGCAGTACTTC
14	TRBD2	TRBV29-1	.	TRBJ2-7	CSVEVGLAGYEQYF	TGCAGCGTTGAAGTTGGACTAGCGGGGTACGAGCAGTACTTC
17	.	TRBV6-1	.	TRBJ2-6	CASSEKQGGLGANVLTF	TGTGCCAGCAGTGAAAAGCAGGGAGGCCTTGGGGCCAACGTCCTGACTTTC
14	TRBD1	TRBV19	.	TRBJ1-4	CASSPRGRDEKLFF	TGTGCCAGTAGTCCCAGGGGGCGCGATGAAAAACTGTTTTTT
12	.	TRBV7-2	.	TRBJ1-1	CASSRGGTEAFF	TGTGCCAGCAGCAGGGGAGGCACTGAAGCTTTCTTT
13	.	TRBV2	.	TRBJ1-2	CASSGPSSYGYTF	TGTGCCAGCAGTGGGCCATCTTCTTATGGCTACACCTTC
15	.	TRBV15	.	TRBJ1-2	CATSRDRSGSYGYTF	TGTGCCACCAGCAGAGACAGGTCAGGATCCTATGGCTACACCTTC
11	TRBD1	TRBV5-6	few	TRBJ1-1	CASSSGGIAFF	TGTGCCAGCAGTTCAGGGGGCATCGCTTTCTTT
14	.	TRBV28	.	TRBJ2-7	CASRPPGQIYEQYF	TGTGCCAGCAGGCCACCGGGACAAATATACGAGCAGTACTTC
12	.	TRBV13	.	TRBJ2-5	CASSLGRETQYF	TGTGCCAGCAGCTTAGGGAGGGAGACCCAGTACTTC
15	.	TRBV2	few	TRBJ1-5	CASSEVGLANQPQHF	TGTGCCAGCAGTGAAGTTGGACTCGCCAATCAGCCCCAGCATTTT
16	.	TRBV19	.	TRBJ1-4	CASSSQGRREAEKLFF	TGTGCCAGTAGTAGCCAGGGTCGAAGGGAGGCTGAAAAACTGTTTTTT
14	.	TRBV19	few	TRBJ2-5	CASSGEGKEETQYF	TGTGCCAGCTCCGGTGAGGGAAAGGAAGAGACCCAGTACTTC
15	TRBD2	TRBV5-1	.	TRBJ2-5	CASRGGTGPQETQYF	TGCGCCAGCAGGGGGGGGACTGGACCTCAAGAGACCCAGTACTTC
12	.	TRBV15	.	TRBJ1-1	CATSIDSSEAFF	TGTGCCACCAGCATAGACAGTTCTGAAGCTTTCTTT
17	TRBD1	TRBV27	.	TRBJ1-5	CASKYRGWGDSNQPQHF	TGTGCCAGCAAATACAGGGGTTGGGGTGATAGCAATCAGCCCCAGCATTTT
15	.	TRBV2	.	TRBJ1-6	CASTQSPAGLPPLHF	TGTGCCAGCACACAATCCCCGGCGGGGCTTCCACCCCTCCACTTT
13	.	TRBV7-9	.	TRBJ1-3	CASSLAAFNTIYF	TGTGCCAGCAGCTTAGCGGCCTTCAACACCATATATTTT
14	.	TRBV10-3	.	TRBJ1-4	CAISDRGGNEKLFF	TGTGCCATCAGTGACAGGGGTGGTAATGAAAAACTGTTTTTT
13	TRBD2	TRBV6-5	.	TRBJ2-7	CASTRAGSYEQYF	TGTGCCAGCACCAGAGCGGGGTCCTACGAGCAGTACTTC
15	.	TRBV5-8	.	TRBJ2-3	CASSLAGLIQDTQYF	TGTGCCAGCAGCTTGGCGGGATTAATCCAAGATACGCAGTATTTT
15	TRBD2	TRBV6-2/TRBV6-3	.	TRBJ2-1	CASSFGGRGYNEQFF	TGTGCCAGCAGCTTTGGAGGGAGGGGTTACAATGAGCAGTTCTTC
16	.	TRBV11-2	few	TRBJ2-1	CASSLLQGSFKVEQFF	TGTGCCAGCAGCTTATTACAGGGTTCGTTTAAAGTTGAGCAGTTCTTC
14	.	TRBV27	.	TRBJ2-5	CASSLSGGRETQYF	TGTGCCAGCAGTTTATCCGGGGGAAGAGAGACCCAGTACTTC
17	TRBD2	TRBV15	.	TRBJ2-2	CATSSIYSGRNTGELFF	TGTGCCACCAGCAGCATTTATAGCGGGAGGAACACCGGGGAGCTGTTTTTT
15	.	TRBV7-8	.	TRBJ2-7	CASTRTQGSSYEQYF	TGTGCCAGCACCAGAACACAGGGTTCTTCCTACGAGCAGTACTTC
14	.	TRBV11-2	.	TRBJ1-2	CASSLSGIIYGYTF	TGTGCCAGCAGCTTATCGGGGATTATCTATGGCTACACCTTC
15	.	TRBV11-3	.	TRBJ2-2	CASSFKRQNTGELFF	TGTGCCAGCAGCTTTAAGAGACAGAACACCGGGGAGCTGTTTTTT
15	TRBD1	TRBV6-5	.	TRBJ2-6	CASSPDRAGANVLTF	TGTGCCAGCTCTCCAGACAGGGCTGGGGCCAACGTCCTGACTTTC
13	TRBD1	TRBV29-1	.	TRBJ2-3	CSARQGSTDTQYF	TGCAGCGCCAGACAGGGAAGCACAGATACGCAGTATTTT
18	.	TRBV28	once	TRBJ1-6	CASSLRVAVSSYNSPLHF	TGTGCCAGCAGTTTGAGGGTTGCGGTCTCCTCCTATAATTCACCCCTCCACTTT